This entry lists 27 T cell receptor beta chains sequenced from one sample in a study of blood T cell repertoires in COVID-19. Only in-frame clones appear in the TCRdb table, and some are missing; sequencing was by immunoSEQ multiplex PCR. The profile shows around 130,000 clones, over 65% of them singletons. Specimen: peripheral blood. The receptors were sampled from a man aged 55 to 70 with acute or convalescent COVID-19.

This clone was seen more than once but under ten times. This chain connects TRBV7-8 to TRBJ2-7; D is uncertain. There are 14 residues in the CDR3. Germline V CDR1 and CDR2: SGHVS, FQNEAQ. Trimming removed 1 base at V and 2 bases at J, with 9 bases between. CDR3 sequence: CASSLEPRTYEQYF. The CDR3 DNA reads as TGTGCCAGCAGCTTAGAACCGAGGACCTACGAGCAGTACTTC. The full variable domain, rest sourced from reference TRBV7-8 and TRBJ2-7, is GAGVSQSPRYKVAKRGQDVALRCDPISGHVSLFWYQQALGQGPEFLTYFQNEAQLDKSGLPSDRFFAERPEGSVSTLKIQRTQQEDSAVYLCASSLEPRTYEQYFGPGTRLTVT.

The J gene is TRBJ2-7, the V gene TRBV9, with 10 bases that match TRBD1. Trimming removed 4 bases from V and 5 bases from J; junction bases left unmatched: 9. Germline CDR1 is SGDLS and CDR2 is YYNGEE. CDR3 length: 15 residues. The CDR3 reads CASSPRQGARNEQYF. CDR3 coding DNA: TGTGCCAGCAGCCCCCGACAGGGGGCGCGGAACGAGCAGTACTTC. The whole variable domain, remainder taken from reference TRBV9 and TRBJ2-7, is DSGVTQTPKHLITATGQRVTLRCSPRSGDLSVYWYQQSLDQGLQFLIQYYNGEERAKGNILERFSAQQFPDLHSELNLSSLELGDSALYFCASSPRQGARNEQYFGPGTRLTVT.

V and J are TRBV9 and TRBJ2-7; TRBD2 matches at 8 bases. J lost 0 bases, V lost 0 bases, and 2 bases had no gene match. There are 15 residues in the CDR3. CDR1 and CDR2 from the germline V gene are SGDLS and YYNGEE. In nucleotides, the CDR3 is TGTGCCAGCAGCGTAGCTGGGACTAGCTCCTACGAGCAGTACTTC. Translated, it gives CASSVAGTSSYEQYF.

V gene TRBV5-1 combines with J gene TRBJ2-1; tentative D call: TRBD2 (6 bases). The CDR3 covers 15 residues. Trimming pared 3 bases from V and 6 bases from J, leaving 16 bases between. Per germline, CDR1 SGHRS and CDR2 YFSETQ. This CDR3 reads CASSWGGARSNEQFF. CDR3 nucleotide sequence: TGCGCCAGCAGCTGGGGCGGGGCCCGGAGCAATGAGCAGTTCTTC.

The V and J genes are TRBV11-3 and TRBJ2-5; TRBD1 matches at 12 bases. Looked up from germline, CDR1 is SGHNT and CDR2 is YENEEA. The V and J ends lost 3 bases and 5 bases, in that order; junction bases with no gene match: 4. The CDR3 extends over 15 amino acids. CDR3 sequence (DNA): TGTGCCAGCAGCTTTGGGACAGGGGGCGCGGAGACCCAGTACTTC. As protein: CASSFGTGGAETQYF.

The gene calls are TRBV28 and TRBJ2-7; TRBD1 agrees at 12 bases. V gave up 4 bases and J gave up 2 bases; unmatched junction bases: 3. This CDR3 has 15 amino acids. Germline V gene sequence: CDR1 MDHEN, CDR2 SYDVKM. CDR3 loop: CASSSGTGGAYEQYF. The DNA for the CDR3 is TGTGCCAGCAGTTCTGGGACAGGGGGCGCCTACGAGCAGTACTTC. The full variable domain, its missing parts supplied by reference TRBV28 and TRBJ2-7, is DVKVTQSSRYLVKRTGEKVFLECVQDMDHENMFWYRQDPGLGLRLIYFSYDVKMKEKGDIPEGYSVSREKKERFSLILESASTNQTSMYLCASSSGTGGAYEQYFGPGTRLTVT.

This clone was seen more than once but under ten times. CDR3 protein: CASCKYGGIDQPQHF. CDR3 DNA: TGTGCCAGTTGTAAATACGGGGGAATTGATCAGCCCCAGCATTTT. The chain joins TRBV19 to TRBJ1-5; TRBD1 might be the D (5 bases). The CDR3 is 15 residues long. V was cut by 8 bases and J by 5 bases, with 19 bases left in between. CDR1 is LNHDA and CDR2 is SQIVND in the germline V gene (reference sequence).

The chain joins TRBV7-9 to TRBJ2-5; D gene ambiguous. Germline lookup yields CDR1 SEHNR and CDR2 FQNEAQ (reference sequence). V lost 4 bases and J lost 2, with 2 bases in between. The CDR3 is made up of 11 amino acids. CDR3 sequence reads: CASSSQETQYF. The CDR3 bases are TGTGCCAGCAGCTCTCAAGAGACCCAGTACTTC.

This sequence joins TRBV12-3 or TRBV12-4 and TRBJ1-1, with a tentative D call TRBD1 (5 bases). V dropped 7 bases and J dropped 5 bases, with 14 bases sitting between them. CDR3 length: 13 residues. The CDR3 coding sequence is TGTGCCAGCATCCTCTCGGGGGGGACTGAAGCTTTCTTT. This codes for CASILSGGTEAFF.

The chain couples TRBV5-1 to TRBJ2-7; 10 bases are shared with TRBD2. Per germline, CDR1 SGHRS and CDR2 YFSETQ. The V and J ends lost 0 bases and 5 bases, in that order; junction bases with no gene match: 5. The CDR3 has 15 amino acids. CDR3 protein: CASSLVASGSHEQYF. CDR3 sequence (DNA): TGCGCCAGCAGCTTGGTGGCTAGCGGGAGCCACGAGCAGTACTTC. The variable domain in full, completed from reference TRBV5-1 and TRBJ2-7, reads KAGVTQTPRYLIKTRGQQVTLSCSPISGHRSVSWYQQTPGQGLQFLFEYFSETQRNKGNFPGRFSGRQFSNSRSEMNVSTLELGDSALYLCASSLVASGSHEQYFGPGTRLTVT.

The chain combines TRBV28 with TRBJ1-5; no clear D. Trimming took off 3 bases at V and 0 bases at J, with 24 bases between the two ends. Germline V gene data show CDR1 as MDHEN and CDR2 as SYDVKM. There are 20 residues in the CDR3. CDR3 bases: TGTGCCAGCAGTTTGGAGGTCGTAAGGCAGGCTGACTTTAGCAATCAGCCCCAGCATTTT. Its translation is CASSLEVVRQADFSNQPQHF.

The V gene is TRBV27, the J gene TRBJ2-7; the match to TRBD1 covers 7 bases. CDR1 and CDR2 from the germline V gene are MNHEY and SMNVEV (reference sequence). The CDR3 has 14 residues. The V gene end was trimmed by 3 bases and the J gene end by 0 bases; junction bases not matched to a gene: 2. CDR3 in DNA: TGTGCCAGCAGTTTGGACAGGAGCTCCTACGAGCAGTACTTC. It codes for CASSLDRSSYEQYF.

The chain has TRBV10-3 and TRBJ2-5; 9 bases fit TRBD2. The V gene end was trimmed by 2 bases and the J gene end by 3 bases; junction bases not matched to a gene: 13. Germline CDR1 ENHRY, CDR2 SYGVKD. The CDR3 sequence is 18 residues long. In DNA, the CDR3 is TGTGCCATCAGTGAGAGGGCTAGCGGGACAGTGGTAGAAGAGACCCAGTACTTC. Translation: CAISERASGTVVEETQYF.

V usage is TRBV19 and J usage is TRBJ2-3; D is perhaps TRBD2 (6 bases). Between the trimmed V and J ends, which lost 3 bases and 2 bases, there was a span of 15 bases. The CDR3 contains 16 residues. Germline CDR1 LNHDA, CDR2 SQIVND (reference sequence). Here the CDR3 reads CASSISTAGTTDTQYF. The CDR3 DNA reads TGTGCCAGTAGTATCTCTACCGCGGGAACCACAGATACGCAGTATTTT.

This clone appeared once. The chain carries TRBV6-1 and TRBJ2-1; 8 bases agree with TRBD1. The CDR3 runs to 14 residues. Germline V CDR1 and CDR2: MNHNS, SASEGT. The V segment lost 1 base and the J segment 9 bases; nucleotides outside the gene matches: 5. The DNA of the CDR3 is TGTGCCAGCAGTGAAGGGGACAGGCTCAGTGAGCAGTTCTTC. Translation: CASSEGDRLSEQFF.

The V gene is TRBV28, the J gene TRBJ2-1; 9 nucleotides agree with TRBD1. CDR3 size: 14 residues. Trimming took 4 bases from V and 15 from J; bases not matched to a gene: 13. Per the germline V gene, CDR1 is MDHEN and CDR2 is SYDVKM. The CDR3 loop reads CASSSPQTGQGLFF. CDR3 nucleotides: TGTGCCAGCAGTTCGCCTCAAACGGGACAGGGTCTGTTCTTC.

This chain's CDR3 is CASSLADGATDTQYF. The CDR3 DNA sequence: TGTGCCAGCAGCTTAGCGGATGGGGCCACAGATACGCAGTATTTT. This chain uses TRBV7-6 with TRBJ2-3; a weak D match, TRBD1 (5 bases). This CDR3 spans 15 amino acids. Trimming cost V 0 bases and J 2 bases, with 9 bases left between them. CDR1 and CDR2 (germline): SGHVS, FNYEAQ.

The J gene is TRBJ1-1, the V gene TRBV29-1; D is perhaps TRBD1 (6 bases). The CDR3 contains 12 residues. Germline V gene data show CDR1 as SQVTM and CDR2 as ANQGSEA. V was shortened by 4 bases and J by 3 bases, with 9 bases between the two germline ends. The CDR3 spells CSVARGYTEAFF. In DNA, the CDR3 is TGCAGCGTTGCCAGGGGCTACACTGAAGCTTTCTTT. Supplemented by reference TRBV29-1 and TRBJ1-1, the full variable domain reads SAVISQKPSRDICQRGTSLTIQCQVDSQVTMMFWYRQQPGQSLTLIATANQGSEATYESGFVIDKFPISRPNLTFSTLTVSNMSPEDSSIYLCSVARGYTEAFFGQGTRLTVV.

V gene TRBV15 combines with J gene TRBJ1-1; 8 nucleotides agree with TRBD1. Losses at the gene ends were 2 bases for V and 2 bases for J; bases not matched to a gene: 4. Germline V lookup: CDR1 LNHNV, CDR2 YYDKDF (reference sequence). This CDR3 region has 15 residues. The CDR3 reads CATSRSTGGNTEAFF. The CDR3 coding sequence is TGTGCCACCAGCAGATCCACAGGGGGTAACACTGAAGCTTTCTTT.

This sequence joins TRBV10-3 and TRBJ1-5, with D tentatively TRBD1 (6 bases). In germline, CDR1 is ENHRY, CDR2 SYGVKD. Trimming took 2 bases from V and 1 from J, leaving 9 bases between them. This CDR3 contains 15 residues. The CDR3 here is CAISERGASNQPQHF. The CDR3 DNA follows: TGTGCCATCAGTGAGCGGGGGGCCAGCAATCAGCCCCAGCATTTT.

This clone was detected once. This chain uses TRBV12-3 or TRBV12-4 with TRBJ2-3; 7 positions agree with TRBD2. V lost 7 bases to trimming and J lost 3 bases; unmatched junction nucleotides: 4. The CDR3 sequence is 13 residues long. This chain's CDR3 is CASTSSGTDTQYF. CDR3 nucleotide sequence: TGTGCCAGCACCTCTAGCGGTACAGATACGCAGTATTTT.

There are a few counts of this clone. J is TRBJ2-3 and V is TRBV28, with 8 nucleotides matching TRBD1. V shed 5 bases and J 4 bases; nucleotides not matched to a gene: 14. This CDR3 region has 17 residues. The germline V gene has CDR1 MDHEN and CDR2 SYDVKM. The CDR3 reads CASSLPETGDFSDTQYF. The DNA for the CDR3 is TGTGCCAGCAGTCTTCCCGAGACAGGGGATTTCTCAGATACGCAGTATTTT.

The chain uses TRBV11-2 and TRBJ1-2; D remains ambiguous. CDR3 size: 15 residues. Trimming shortened V by 1 base and J by 2 bases, and 11 bases separated the two germline ends. Germline V CDR1 and CDR2: SGHAT, FQNNGV. DNA for the CDR3: TGTGCCAGCAGCTTAGGTGTAGGAGCAAACTATGGCTACACCTTC. Translating it yields CASSLGVGANYGYTF.

This chain connects TRBV7-2 to TRBJ2-1, with 8 bases lining up with TRBD2. V trimming: 6 bases; J trimming: 7 bases; junction bases outside the gene matches: 8. This CDR3 has 14 amino acids. The germline V gene has CDR1 SGHTA and CDR2 FQGNSA. CDR3 protein: CASSPWAGGNEQFF. CDR3 coding DNA: TGTGCCAGCAGTCCTTGGGCGGGGGGTAATGAGCAGTTCTTC. Drawing the rest from reference TRBV7-2 and TRBJ2-1, the complete variable domain is GAGVSQSPSNKVTEKGKDVELRCDPISGHTALYWYRQSLGQGLEFLIYFQGNSAPDKSGLPSDRFSAERTGGSVSTLTIQRTQQEDSAVYLCASSPWAGGNEQFFGPGTRLTVL.

The chain employs TRBV27 and TRBJ2-1, with 7 bases aligning to TRBD2. There are 14 residues in the CDR3. Germline CDR1 is MNHEY and CDR2 is SMNVEV (reference sequence). The junction had 5 bases not matched to a gene; V was cut back by 3 bases and J by 6 bases. For the CDR3, the DNA is TGTGCCAGCAGTTTGGGCGGGAGAGTCAATGAGCAGTTCTTC. Translated, it gives CASSLGGRVNEQFF.

This chain connects TRBV7-2 to TRBJ1-5, with 9 bases lining up with TRBD1. Germline lookup yields CDR1 SGHTA and CDR2 FQGNSA. This CDR3 has 16 residues. With 5 bases clipped from V and 4 bases from J, the junction kept 9 bases outside the gene matches. The DNA of the CDR3 is TGTGCCAGCAGCCAGCCGGACAGGGGCCCTAATCAGCCCCAGCATTTT. Translated, it gives CASSQPDRGPNQPQHF.

The rearrangement joins TRBV9 to TRBJ1-1, with D tentatively TRBD1 (6 bases). Trimming left V 5 bases short and J 6 bases short, with 17 bases between. This CDR3 contains 14 residues. Germline V gene lookup returns CDR1 SGDLS and CDR2 YYNGEE. In DNA form, the CDR3 reads TGTGCCAGCAGACGAGGGGGAGTTGGCTCTGAAGCTTTCTTT. It is translated as CASRRGGVGSEAFF.